This T cell receptor beta chain was sequenced for a study of blood T cell repertoires in COVID-19. Produced via immunoSEQ multiplex PCR; TCRdb's table is partial and in-frame only. In the table there are 150,000 to 200,000 clones, more than 60% of which are singletons. Input material: peripheral blood. The clonotype was recovered from a man aged 45-65 years who had recovered from COVID-19.

DNA of the CDR3: TGCAGCGTTGAACAGACGACAGGGGGGATTTCTAACTATGGCTACACCTTC. Its protein product is CSVEQTTGGISNYGYTF. The chain employs TRBV29-1 and TRBJ1-2; 9 bases are a match to TRBD1. Germline V gene sequence: CDR1 SQVTM, CDR2 ANQGSEA. The CDR3 has 17 residues. V lost 2 bases to trimming and J lost 0 bases; unmatched junction nucleotides: 10.